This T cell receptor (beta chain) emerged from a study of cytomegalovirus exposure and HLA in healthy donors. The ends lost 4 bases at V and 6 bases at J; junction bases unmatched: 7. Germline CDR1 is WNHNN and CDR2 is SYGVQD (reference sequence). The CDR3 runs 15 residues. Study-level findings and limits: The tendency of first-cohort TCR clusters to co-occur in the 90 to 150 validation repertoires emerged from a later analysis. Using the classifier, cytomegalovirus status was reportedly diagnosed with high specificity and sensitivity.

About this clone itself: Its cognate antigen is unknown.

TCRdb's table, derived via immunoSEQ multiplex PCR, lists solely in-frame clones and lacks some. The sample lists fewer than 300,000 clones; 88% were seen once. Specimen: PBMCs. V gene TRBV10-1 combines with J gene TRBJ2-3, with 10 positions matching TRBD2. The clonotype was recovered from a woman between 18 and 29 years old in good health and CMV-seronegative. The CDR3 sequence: CASSVSSGRGDTQYF. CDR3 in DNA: TGCGCCAGCAGTGTATCTAGCGGGAGAGGGGATACGCAGTATTTT.